This T cell receptor (beta chain) appears in the sequencing data of a study of T cell responses to AZD1222 COVID-19 vaccine (dated by TCRdb to about 2021). About the study as a whole: Because spike-specific TCR depth and breadth did not differ between the two schedules, AZD1222 recipients who got a second dose at roughly 4 weeks were pooled with those who got a second dose at roughly 12 weeks. A total of about 230 trial participants underwent TCR sequencing, of whom 207 received two doses of AZD1222 and 26 received two doses of the MenACWY control vaccine. Trial participants were enrolled by age into subgroups of 18-55, 56-69 and 70-plus years, and around 150, 28 and 57 TCR-sequenced participants, respectively, were included in these subgroups.

The paper as a whole reports these results and caveats: The vaccine-associated CD4 TCRs covered the entire spike protein, and the dominant responses fell in regions 160-218 and 743-854. A significant rise in spike-specific TCR breadth and depth was observed after two AZD1222 doses relative to day 0 and relative to MenACWY recipients. Conclusions about previously exposed vaccinees are limited, since just 6 or 7 AZD1222 recipients were seropositive for SARS-CoV-2 at baseline. Most participants were white British and females outnumbered males, and the authors suggested that clonal diversity may have been underestimated. In the small 56-69-year group, the increase in depth fell short of significance, most likely because of low power. Because no day 14 peak-response samples were available, the repertoires could be characterized only after the peak T cell response. Nearly half of unique spike-specific TCRs reportedly recognized epitopes outside regions mutated in the B.1.351 and B.1.1.7 variants.

The CDR3 regions of human TCRbeta chains were analyzed by immunosequencing. Regarding the original processing steps: TCRs in the repertoires were matched against a reference library of SARS-CoV-2-specific TCRs that had been generated with the MIRA antigen-specificity platform. Breadth was defined as the fraction of unique TCRs that were SARS-CoV-2-associated. Depth was defined as the fraction of total T cells that were SARS-CoV-2-associated. Using the MIRA data, every spike-specific TCR was mapped to the spike region that the TCR reacted to and assigned to either a CD4 or a CD8 class. Log10-transformed breadth and depth values were compared by one-way ANOVA with Sidak's multiple comparisons tests. TCRdb retrieved this table from immuneACCESS and kept in-frame rearrangements only. Not all clones are present; in checked studies, unresolved V genes account for under half, and no reason is known for the remainder. From that table come the V and J calls and clone size; the DNA was used to work out D and trimming. The sample table holds roughly 120,000 clones, of which around 87% were seen once. 1% to 1.5% of the sample goes to the ten largest clones.

The meaning of the sample's time point label: baseline before first vaccination. Samples from vaccinated people were obtained from the UK trials COV001 and COV002, which included a single-blind randomized controlled phase 2/3 trial of AZD1222 (ChAdOx1 nCoV-19) in healthy adults. For TCRbeta chain sequencing, PBMC samples from trial participants were taken at day 0 and at day 28 after the second dose. In the germline V gene, CDR1 corresponds to MGHRA and CDR2 to YSYEKL. Trimming takes 1 base from V and 8 bases from J, and the germline ends sit 17 bases apart. From the cysteine up to the phenylalanine, the CDR3 has a length of 15 residues. The retained sequence is limited to the CDR3, 45 bases, with the frame set at the first base. With regard to this clone: The antigen it recognizes is unknown. Per-nucleotide qualities are absent, and no much larger clonotype sits a single base away.

Here the sequenced sample was peripheral blood, taken on day 0 of AZD1222 vaccination. This TCR was sampled from an adult in good health. The rearranged segments are TRBV4-1 and TRBJ1-2; a weak D assignment points to TRBD1 (5 bases agree). The CDR3 reads as follows: CASSQGPGYLGGYTF. The base sequence is TGCGCCAGCAGCCAAGGGCCAGGGTATTTGGGAGGCTACACCTTC.